These T cell receptor beta chains were read from a single sample in a study of blood T cell repertoires in COVID-19. This table comes from immunoSEQ multiplex PCR, and its TCRdb copy is limited to in-frame clones, with some not included. This table holds tens of thousands of clones, around 93% found once. The material sequenced was peripheral blood. The receptors shown here come from a woman in her fifties or sixties with active COVID-19. CDR3s include the opening cysteine and the closing phenylalanine or tryptophan. A D gene is named only where the DNA matches it firmly. The size entry is marked missing in some rows and otherwise reads once, few, many or a size class.

v_gene	d_gene	j_gene	abundance	CDR3aa	CDR3nt
TRBV5-1	-	TRBJ2-6	-	CASSLIRFSGANVLTF	TGCGCCAGCAGCTTGATTCGGTTCTCTGGGGCCAACGTCCTGACTTTC
TRBV3-1/TRBV3-2	-	TRBJ2-1	-	CASSQVIRAGRNEQFF	TGTGCCAGCAGCCAAGTTATCAGGGCAGGGCGGAATGAGCAGTTCTTC
TRBV30	-	TRBJ1-6	-	CAWSQGRVLASSYNSPLHF	TGTGCCTGGAGTCAAGGGAGGGTCCTCGCCAGCTCCTATAATTCACCCCTCCACTTT
TRBV27	TRBD1	TRBJ1-1	-	CASSFRDRGEAFF	TGTGCCAGCAGTTTCCGGGACAGGGGAGAAGCTTTCTTT
TRBV10-1	TRBD2	TRBJ2-7	-	CASSLSGSGVHEQYF	TGCGCCAGCAGTCTCAGCGGGAGCGGGGTCCACGAGCAGTACTTC
TRBV7-2	-	TRBJ1-2	-	CASSLGGTTGEGLLAF	TGTGCCAGCAGCTTAGGGGGTACGACAGGTGAAGGTCTTTTGGCCTTC
TRBV27	-	TRBJ2-1	-	CASSLQGSYNEQFF	TGTGCCAGCAGTTTACAGGGCTCCTACAATGAGCAGTTCTTC
TRBV19	-	TRBJ2-5	-	CASSIAGALYGETQYF	TGTGCCAGTAGTATAGCGGGAGCGTTGTATGGGGAGACCCAGTACTTC
TRBV5-1	-	TRBJ2-7	-	CASSLVGSSYEQYF	TGCGCCAGCAGCTTGGTTGGGAGCTCCTACGAGCAGTACTTC
TRBV5-1	TRBD2	TRBJ2-1	-	CASSLSLGLVNEQFF	TGCGCCAGCAGCTTGAGTCTGGGACTAGTCAATGAGCAGTTCTTC
TRBV2	TRBD2	TRBJ2-2	-	CASSATSGTNTGELFF	TGTGCCAGCAGTGCTACTAGCGGGACGAACACCGGGGAGCTGTTTTTT
TRBV5-1	-	TRBJ2-5	-	CASSLAKETQYF	TGCGCCAGCAGCTTGGCCAAAGAGACCCAGTACTTC
TRBV2	TRBD1	TRBJ2-5	-	CASSEWDRETQYF	TGTGCCAGCAGTGAATGGGACAGGGAGACCCAGTACTTC
TRBV28	TRBD2	TRBJ2-1	-	CASSLITSGYNEQFF	TGTGCCAGCAGTTTAATCACTAGCGGATACAATGAGCAGTTCTTC
TRBV7-2	-	TRBJ2-5	once	CASSLDLRLSETQYF	TGTGCCAGCAGCTTAGATTTACGGTTATCAGAGACCCAGTACTTC
TRBV5-1	TRBD2	TRBJ2-7	-	CASSQFSGATYEQYF	TGCGCCAGCAGCCAATTTAGCGGGGCCACCTACGAGCAGTACTTC
TRBV6-4	-	TRBJ2-1	-	CASSDSTRRGRYEQFF	TGTGCCAGCAGTGACTCCACCCGGAGGGGTCGGTATGAGCAGTTCTTC
TRBV28	-	TRBJ1-5	once	CASSIPPARGAQHF	TGTGCCAGCAGTATCCCCCCGGCCCGCGGGGCCCAGCATTTT
TRBV18	TRBD1	TRBJ1-3	-	CASSPRRGQGIYSGNTIYF	TGTGCCAGCTCACCTAGACGAGGACAGGGCATTTACTCTGGAAACACCATATATTTT
TRBV5-4	TRBD1	TRBJ2-7	-	CASSSGQGGSYEQYF	TGTGCCAGCAGCTCTGGACAGGGGGGTAGCTACGAGCAGTACTTC
TRBV7-9	TRBD2	TRBJ2-1	-	CASSIGLAGLMEQFF	TGTGCCAGCAGCATAGGACTAGCAGGCCTAATGGAGCAGTTCTTC
TRBV7-9	TRBD1	TRBJ1-4	-	CASSLRDRVEKLFF	TGTGCCAGCAGCCTCAGGGACAGGGTTGAAAAACTGTTTTTT
TRBV19	-	TRBJ1-2	-	CASNLGRDGYTF	TGTGCCAGTAACCTAGGGAGGGACGGCTACACCTTC
TRBV2	-	TRBJ1-1	-	CASRVQGLGGTEAFF	TGTGCCAGCAGGGTTCAGGGACTGGGAGGTACTGAAGCTTTCTTT
TRBV19	-	TRBJ2-1	once	CASSNPGIRGNEQFF	TGTGCCAGTAGCAATCCGGGGATACGGGGAAATGAGCAGTTCTTC
TRBV19	TRBD1	TRBJ1-5	-	CASSYLAGQGKSQIRNQPQHF	TGTGCCAGTAGTTACTTAGCGGGACAGGGCAAAAGCCAGATCCGCAATCAGCCCCAGCATTTT
TRBV5-1	-	TRBJ1-3	-	CASSLAGGTGNTIYF	TGCGCCAGCAGCTTGGCCGGGGGAACTGGAAACACCATATATTTT
TRBV19	-	TRBJ1-4	-	CASSRRARVYNEKLFF	TGTGCCAGTAGTCGCAGAGCCAGGGTCTACAATGAAAAACTGTTTTTT
TRBV5-4	-	TRBJ2-4	-	CASSLVSRGSKNIQYF	TGTGCCAGCAGCTTGGTCTCGCGGGGTTCCAAAAACATTCAGTACTTC
TRBV23-1	-	TRBJ1-2	-	CASSQSGGASLRSANYGYTF	TGCGCCAGCAGTCAATCCGGGGGGGCCAGCCTCCGATCAGCTAACTATGGCTACACCTTC
TRBV10-3	-	TRBJ1-1	-	CAIREQGTTLNTEAFF	TGTGCCATCAGGGAACAGGGTACGACTCTGAACACTGAAGCTTTCTTT
TRBV7-2	-	TRBJ2-7	-	CASSPDWSSYEQYF	TGTGCCAGCAGCCCCGACTGGAGCTCCTACGAGCAGTACTTC
TRBV29-1	TRBD2	TRBJ2-7	-	CSVVPLGTTYEQYF	TGCAGCGTTGTCCCACTGGGGACTACCTACGAGCAGTACTTC
TRBV5-1	-	TRBJ2-1	-	CASTPRRGGAGAYNEQFF	TGCGCCAGCACCCCGCGCCGAGGGGGAGCAGGGGCCTACAATGAGCAGTTCTTC
TRBV30	-	TRBJ1-3	-	CAGYRISGDTIYF	TGTGCCGGATACAGGATTAGCGGGGACACCATATATTTT
TRBV24-1	-	TRBJ2-3	-	CATSVVGGGDTQYF	TGTGCCACCAGTGTTGTGGGAGGGGGAGATACGCAGTATTTT
TRBV6-5	-	TRBJ1-2	few	CAPREGHGYTF	TGTGCCCCCAGGGAGGGCCATGGCTACACCTTC
TRBV28	TRBD1	TRBJ1-5	-	CASSEQGAKVGNQPQHF	TGTGCCAGCAGTGAACAGGGGGCGAAGGTCGGCAATCAGCCCCAGCATTTT
TRBV20-1	-	TRBJ1-3	-	CSASRGNTIYF	TGCAGTGCTAGCCGTGGAAACACCATATATTTT
TRBV7-8	TRBD2	TRBJ2-7	-	CASNTDRSGRARYEQYF	TGTGCCAGCAACACGGACAGATCCGGGAGGGCCAGATACGAGCAGTACTTC
TRBV19	TRBD2	TRBJ2-1	-	CASKRLAGGQNEQFF	TGTGCCAGTAAGAGACTAGCGGGAGGACAGAATGAGCAGTTCTTC
TRBV7-8	-	TRBJ1-4	-	CASSLFTGKNEKLFF	TGTGCCAGCAGCTTATTTACAGGGAAGAATGAAAAACTGTTTTTT
TRBV2	TRBD1	TRBJ1-5	few	CASSDRDSGNQPQHF	TGTGCCAGCAGTGACAGGGACAGTGGCAATCAGCCCCAGCATTTT
TRBV2	TRBD1	TRBJ1-6	-	CASIPDRDPSPLHF	TGTGCCAGCATCCCGGACAGGGACCCTTCACCCCTCCACTTT
TRBV28	-	TRBJ2-5	-	CASRLWETQYF	TGTGCCAGCAGACTCTGGGAGACCCAGTACTTC
TRBV5-8	-	TRBJ1-2	-	CASSLRGSAYGYTF	TGTGCCAGCAGCTTGCGAGGAAGCGCCTATGGCTACACCTTC
TRBV5-6	-	TRBJ2-3	-	CASSSRLVAGLTDTQYF	TGTGCCAGCAGCTCCCGATTGGTCGCGGGATTGACAGATACGCAGTATTTT